Sequencing of this TCR beta chain was carried out in a study of T cells in Graves' hyperthyroidism and ophthalmopathy. Study overall: Prior to any treatment, at the point of initial diagnosis, peripheral blood was collected. General study findings and limits: By a 13 V-J model, ophthalmopathy was set apart from stable hyperthyroidism.

RNA transcripts yielded amplified TCR beta CDR3 regions. The HTBI primer set served for first-round RT-PCR of the TCR CDR3. MiXCR, applied by TCRdb to the multiplex PCR reads, yields one record per CDR3 protein. Among about 640,000 distinct CDR3 sequences listed, 13% to 15% were seen once. This clonotype was seen only a few times. Antigen specificity is unknown. This TCR was recovered from a woman aged 50 to 60 with Graves' ophthalmopathy. Sequenced: blood.

CDR3 region: CASSQGTWPYEQYF. The CDR3, as DNA: TGTGCCAGCAGCCAAGGGACATGGCCCTACGAGCAGTACTTC. The rearrangement links TRBV11-1 to TRBJ2-7, with D perhaps matching TRBD1 (6 bases). Germline assignment: CDR1 SGHAT and CDR2 FQDESV (reference sequence). The CDR3 is 14 amino acids. Trimming removed 5 bases from V and 2 bases from J, with 13 bases in between.